The TCR beta chain described here comes from a study of T cells in Graves' hyperthyroidism and ophthalmopathy. Lactation, pregnancy, other autoimmune disease or uncontrolled infection excluded patients. Each diagnosis was grounded in clinical symptoms, serum thyroxine and TRAb, thyroid ultrasound, and orbital computed tomography. Findings of the study overall: From stable hyperthyroidism, ophthalmopathy was separated by a 13 V-J model.

This clonotype was counted at least ten times. The antigen remains unidentified. Amplification targeted TCR beta CDR3 regions from RNA transcripts. The TCR CDR3 was amplified in a first-round RT-PCR using the HTBI primer set. TCRdb fed the multiplex PCR reads into MiXCR, producing one record per CDR3 protein. This table holds 550,000 to 800,000 distinct CDR3 sequences, about a sixth found once. CDR1 and CDR2 from the germline V gene are MNHEY and SMNVEV (reference sequence). The CDR3 has 17 residues. Germline trimming cut 8 bases from V and 7 bases from J; bases unmatched to any gene: 19. This clonotype originated in a man younger than 35 with Graves' hyperthyroidism. This chain links TRBV27 with TRBJ2-1; 8 nucleotides agree with TRBD2. The sample comprised blood. For the CDR3, the DNA is TGTGCCAGCGGTCTCGGTAGCGGGACCCTCCGAGCGAATGAGCAGTTCTTC. Translated: CASGLGSGTLRANEQFF.